This T cell receptor beta chain was documented in a study of T cells in Graves' hyperthyroidism and ophthalmopathy (dated by TCRdb to the late 2010s). For context, the study as a whole: To identify TCR V-J signatures that set the groups apart, the researchers used a discovery cohort of about a hundred patients, made up of under 50 with Graves' ophthalmopathy and 55 to 65 with stable Graves' hyperthyroidism. In addition, the study compared T-cell repertoires in thyroid tissue and in blood from several Graves' hyperthyroidism patients. Whether ophthalmopathy could be predicted prospectively was tested in an independent validation cohort made up of about 18 hyperthyroidism patients plus 17 patients who later progressed to ophthalmopathy. The paper describes TCR Vbeta CDR3 sequencing of about 140 peripheral blood samples, made up of 43 ophthalmopathy patients, over 70 hyperthyroidism patients and roughly 17 progressor patients. Once sampling was done, hyperthyroidism patients were given methimazole at a starting dose of 30 mg daily, whereas ophthalmopathy patients were given high-dose intravenous methylprednisolone. The 100 or so discovery patients were divided at random into training and test sets in a 7:3 ratio.

In this sample, this clonotype turned up many times. The target of this receptor is not known. Within one base of it there is no much larger clone, and no base qualities were kept. Any patient with an uncontrolled infection, another autoimmune disease, pregnancy or lactation was excluded. Clinical symptoms, serum thyroxine and TRAb, thyroid ultrasound, and orbital computed tomography formed the basis for the diagnoses. Total RNA was extracted using Trizol reagent, and RNA quality was assessed on an Agilent 2100 Bioanalyzer. General findings and caveats noted by the study authors: Sample size was not statistically predetermined, and investigators were not blinded to group allocation. A model built on a 13 V-J signature distinguished ophthalmopathy from stable hyperthyroidism, reaching roughly 88% sensitivity and approximately 81% specificity in cross-validation and 80%/75% in testing. During validation, the model predicted progression to ophthalmopathy a median of around six months ahead of onset, with roughly 65% sensitivity and 72% to 80% specificity. Blood samples also contained most of the expanded thyroid clonotypes (frequency above 0.001), which suggests that blood repertoires may reflect thyroid immune responses.

Taken from cysteine to phenylalanine, the CDR3 has 12 residues. Of the read, only the CDR3 DNA is kept; its 36 bases are in frame from base 1. V is cut by 6 bases and J by 3 bases, and the space between the germline ends is 9 bases. Amplification of TCR beta CDR3 regions was carried out from RNA transcripts. The first round of RT-PCR for the TCR CDR3 was performed with the HTBI primer set and the Qiagen OneStep RT-PCR kit. Libraries were constructed in a second round of multiplex PCR, after which size selection and purification were carried out. The libraries were sequenced on an Illumina HiSeq2000 using paired-end 100 bp reads. As for the authors' bioinformatics: SOAPnuke was used to process the raw data, removing reads that contained adapters or uncalled bases, had a mean Phred below 15, or lacked an exact match to the constant primer or identifier. COPE v1.2.5 was used to merge the high-quality paired reads, and each unique nucleotide sequence was defined as a clonotype. MiTCR v1.1 was used to align the clonotypes against IMGT TRBV, TRBD and TRBJ reference segments. Only V-J combinations with frequency above 0.0001, covering 99% to 99.2% of repertoires, were analysed. The TCS score was defined as F50 (clonal expansion) divided by E x V (chaos), with BLOSUM62-based TCRdist calculated between CDR3 peptides within each V-J. Welch's t-statistics and random forest reduced approximately 520 V-J features to roughly 13, which were used in a naive Bayes classifier (R e1071). Thyroid-blood repertoire similarity was quantified with the Morisita-Horn index. TCRdb reprocessing: public reads trimmed at Q25 with fastp, clones called with MiXCR, in-frame beta chains kept. Rows merge per CDR3 protein into single entries with the most common DNA and genes. In this record, the V and J calls reflect TCRdb's handling and not the investigators' own analysis. This sample lists 540,000 or so distinct CDR3 sequences; under 60% were detected once. In total, the top ten clones hold roughly 19% of the sample.

The sequence links TRBV12-3 or TRBV12-4 to TRBJ2-7, with TRBD1 perhaps the D gene, on 5 matching bases. This sequence was found in an adult woman with Graves' disease, either hyperthyroidism or ophthalmopathy (not recorded which). The sequenced sample was peripheral blood or thyroid tissue (not recorded which). The nucleotide sequence is TGTGCCAGCAGCCAAACAGGCTACGAGCAGTACTTC. It is translated as CASSQTGYEQYF.